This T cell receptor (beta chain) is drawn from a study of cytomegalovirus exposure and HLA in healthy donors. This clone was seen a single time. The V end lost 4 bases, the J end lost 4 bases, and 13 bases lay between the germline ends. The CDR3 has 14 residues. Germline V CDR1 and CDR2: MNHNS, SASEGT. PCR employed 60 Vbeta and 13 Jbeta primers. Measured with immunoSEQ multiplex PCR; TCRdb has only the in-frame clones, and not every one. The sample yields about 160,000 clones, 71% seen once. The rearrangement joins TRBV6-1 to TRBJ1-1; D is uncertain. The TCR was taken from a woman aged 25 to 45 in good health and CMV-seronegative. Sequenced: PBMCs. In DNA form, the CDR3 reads TGTGCCAGCAGTGTTGCGGGTCTGGTCACTGAAGCTTTCTTT. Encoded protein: CASSVAGLVTEAFF.